One and the same sample provided the 10 T cell receptor beta chains below, sequenced in a study of OX40 agonist ivuxolimab in advanced cancers. Here immunoSEQ multiplex PCR was the method, and the copy in TCRdb shows in-frame clones only, minus some. The sample includes about 69,000 clones, around 91% seen only once; the top ten take about 11%. The specimen was CD4+ or CD8+ T cells sorted from blood, collected in a trial of the OX40 agonist ivuxolimab. All receptors derive from an adult with an advanced solid tumor such as melanoma, head and neck, liver or kidney cancer.

This clone showed up just once. The rearrangement links TRBV7-2 to TRBJ2-2; D may be TRBD1 (6 bases). Between the trimmed V and J ends, which lost 2 bases and 5 bases, there was a span of 15 bases. Germline V CDR1 and CDR2: SGHTA, FQGNSA. CDR3 length: 16 amino acids. For the CDR3, the DNA is TGTGCCAGCAGCTTACTAGGGGACATGCGGACCGGGGAGCTGTTTTTT. The encoded protein is CASSLLGDMRTGELFF.

The rearrangement joins TRBV5-6 to TRBJ2-7; TRBD1 aligns across 8 bases. The CDR3 length is 14 residues. Germline trimming cut 4 bases from V and 6 bases from J; bases unmatched to any gene: 9. CDR1 is SGHDT and CDR2 is YYEEEE in the germline V gene. CDR3 loop: CASSPDQGAGEQYF. The CDR3 DNA reads as TGTGCCAGCAGCCCTGATCAGGGGGCGGGCGAGCAGTACTTC. Variable domain in full (rest from reference TRBV5-6 and TRBJ2-7): DAGVTQSPTHLIKTRGQQVTLRCSPKSGHDTVSWYQQALGQGPQFIFQYYEEEERQRGNFPDRFSGHQFPNYSSELNVNALLLGDSALYLCASSPDQGAGEQYFGPGTRLTVT.

V is TRBV4-1 and J is TRBJ2-3; the match to TRBD2 covers 9 bases. V gave up 5 bases and J gave up 4 bases; unmatched junction bases: 16. CDR1 and CDR2 (germline): MGHRA, YSYEKL. There are 18 residues in the CDR3. The CDR3 is CASSSLWLREGLADTQYF. Written as DNA, the CDR3 is TGCGCCAGCAGCTCACTCTGGTTGCGGGAGGGCCTTGCAGATACGCAGTATTTT.

The rearrangement joins TRBV27 to TRBJ2-1; 8 bases are shared with TRBD2. CDR1 is MNHEY, CDR2 SMNVEV, per germline (reference sequence). The CDR3 has 15 residues. The junction had 9 bases not matched to a gene; V was cut back by 5 bases and J by 6 bases. The CDR3 sequence: CASSQAGVRGNEQFF. The CDR3 DNA reads TGTGCCAGCAGTCAAGCGGGAGTTAGGGGCAATGAGCAGTTCTTC.

The chain employs TRBV6-1 and TRBJ2-7, with D maybe TRBD1 (7 bases). Trimming removed 8 bases from V and 0 bases from J, with 17 bases in between. The germline CDR1 and CDR2 sequences are MNHNS and SASEGT. There are 15 residues in the CDR3. The DNA of the CDR3 is TGTGCCAGCTCCCAAGCAGGGGGGAGCTCCTACGAGCAGTACTTC. As protein: CASSQAGGSSYEQYF.

The chain employs TRBV7-2 and TRBJ1-1, with unresolved D. Germline CDR1 and CDR2: SGHTA and FQGNSA. V shed 1 base and J shed 5 bases, with 14 bases lying between them. The CDR3 loop spans 15 amino acids. The CDR3: CASSLVAGRLTEAFF. CDR3 nucleotides: TGTGCCAGCAGCTTAGTAGCCGGGCGGTTGACTGAAGCTTTCTTT.

The sample holds one count of this clone. J is TRBJ2-5 and V is TRBV5-4; D not resolved. This CDR3 is 13 amino acids long. Trimming removed 2 bases at V and 2 bases at J, with 7 bases between. Per germline, CDR1 SGHNT and CDR2 YYREEE (reference sequence). CDR3 region: CASSFGIQETQYF. The CDR3 bases are TGTGCCAGCAGCTTTGGAATACAAGAGACCCAGTACTTC.

This clone was picked up a small number of times. The chain uses TRBV29-1 and TRBJ1-1, with D uncertain. The CDR3 loop spans 12 amino acids. CDR1 is SQVTM and CDR2 is ANQGSEA in the germline V gene. CDR3 residues: CSVTPRGHGAFF. The CDR3 DNA follows: TGCAGTGTCACCCCCCGGGGTCACGGAGCTTTCTTT.

The rearrangement links TRBV19 to TRBJ2-1; D is unresolved. The CDR3 is 14 residues long. V lost 5 bases and J 9 bases, leaving 17 bases between the germline ends. CDR1 LNHDA and CDR2 SQIVND come from the germline V gene (reference sequence). For the CDR3, the DNA is TGTGCCAGTAGTCTTCACAGACGGTTGCCTGAGCAGTTCTTC. Its protein product is CASSLHRRLPEQFF.

The chain is built from TRBV6-5 and TRBJ2-7, with 7 bases aligning to TRBD2. The trim removed 4 bases at V and 6 bases at J, leaving 12 bases unmatched. This CDR3 contains 15 residues. Germline CDR1 reads MNHEY; CDR2 reads SVGAGI. In DNA, the CDR3 is TGTGCCAGCAGTTCGGCCCGGGGCGGGGGACTCGAGCAGTACTTC. As protein: CASSSARGGGLEQYF.